This entry describes one T cell receptor (beta chain). Its antigen remains unidentified. The CDR3 runs 14 residues. The germline gives CDR1 MNHEY, CDR2 SVGEGT. Trimming left V 4 bases short and J 0 bases short, with 10 bases between. Libraries were prepared by immunoSEQ multiplex PCR; TCRdb keeps only in-frame clonotypes and omits some of them. The sample comprises roughly 150,000 clones, about nine tenths of which are singletons, and 5% to 6.5% rests with the top ten. This specimen belongs to a study of T cell responses to AZD1222 COVID-19 vaccine. Findings of the study overall: Nearly half of unique spike-specific TCRs reportedly avoided B.1.351 and B.1.1.7 mutated regions. Every sample of the repertoires postdated the peak T cell response. Donors were largely white British and mainly female; clonal diversity was possibly underestimated. Just a handful of AZD1222 recipients were seropositive at baseline.

The TCR comes from an adult who received the AZD1222 COVID-19 vaccine. The gene calls are TRBV6-2 or TRBV6-3 and TRBJ2-7; D is uncertain. Sequences were derived from peripheral blood, sampled 28 days after the second AZD1222 dose. The DNA for the CDR3 is TGTGCCAGCAGTTTTCTGGGTACCTCCTACGAGCAGTACTTC. The encoded protein is CASSFLGTSYEQYF.